Each of the 7 T cell receptor beta chains below was sequenced from the same sample in a study of beta chain features in type 1 diabetes. Overall study findings and caveats: All four CD4+ subsets from Type 1 diabetes patients carried moderately but significantly shorter TCRB CDR3s.

For these TCRs, the target antigens are not known. Expressed TCRB transcripts were sequenced because the isolated RNA had all been reverse transcribed beforehand. The data were produced by immunoSEQ multiplex PCR, yet TCRdb's version contains in-frame clones alone and is incomplete. The data show about 740,000 clones, around an eighth seen once. The sequencing input was naive CD4+ T cells from blood. These receptors were collected from a man aged 18 to 30 with type 1 diabetes.

The rearrangement joins TRBV25-1 to TRBJ1-1, with D tentatively TRBD1 (6 bases). Trimming left V 3 bases short and J 2 bases short, with 16 bases between. Germline loops: CDR1 MGHDK, CDR2 SYGVNS. The CDR3 is 16 residues long. CDR3 sequence: CASSDLRGRGNTEAFF. The CDR3 region has the DNA TGTGCCAGCAGTGACCTACGCGGCAGGGGAAACACTGAAGCTTTCTTT.

This chain uses TRBV6-4 with TRBJ2-1; D gene uncertain. Trimming removed 1 base from V and 11 bases from J, with 15 bases in between. Germline lookup yields CDR1 MRHNA and CDR2 SNTAGT. The CDR3 runs to 14 residues. Here the CDR3 DNA reads TGTGCCAGCAGTGACTTAGTTTTCGGCGGTAAGCAGTTCTTC. Translated, it gives CASSDLVFGGKQFF.

This clone turned up a few times. V usage is TRBV28 and J usage is TRBJ1-2, with a weak D call TRBD1 (6 bases). Germline V lookup: CDR1 MDHEN, CDR2 SYDVKM. The CDR3 has 14 residues. Trimming removed 8 bases from V and 3 bases from J, with 16 bases in between. Here the CDR3 reads CASLSSGGDYGYTF. The CDR3 nucleotides are TGTGCCAGCCTTTCATCGGGGGGCGACTATGGCTACACCTTC.

The gene calls are TRBV7-3 and TRBJ1-1; D might be TRBD1 (5 bases). Germline CDR1 SGHTA, CDR2 FQGTGA. The ends were cut back, 5 bases at V and 5 bases at J, with 15 bases in the middle. This CDR3 region has 14 residues. The CDR3: CASSPSNQGTEAFF. The CDR3 nucleotides are TGTGCCAGCAGCCCCTCAAACCAGGGAACTGAAGCTTTCTTT.

This clone was observed a few times. CDR3 bases: TGTGCCAGCAGCTTAGCGATAATCCCCAGGTCGAGAGGGGAGACCCAGTACTTC. The encoded protein is CASSLAIIPRSRGETQYF. The genes are TRBV11-1 and TRBJ2-5; possible D gene TRBD2, 5 bases. Trimming took off 0 bases at V and 5 bases at J, with 22 bases between the two ends. Per the germline V gene, CDR1 is SGHAT and CDR2 is FQDESV (reference sequence). CDR3 size: 18 residues.

The chain recombines TRBV6-6 with TRBJ2-5, with D perhaps TRBD2 (6 bases). The CDR3 is made up of 16 amino acids. Trimming took 0 bases from V and 5 from J, leaving 16 bases between them. Germline V gene data show CDR1 as MNHNY and CDR2 as SVGAGI (reference sequence). CDR3 DNA sequence: TGTGCCAGCAGTTACTCTATTAGCGGACCCCGGGAGACCCAGTACTTC. Amino acids: CASSYSISGPRETQYF.

The chain carries TRBV6-5 and TRBJ1-1; no clear D gene. This CDR3 is 14 amino acids long. The V gene lost 0 bases and the J gene lost 11 bases, with 16 bases spanning the gap. Germline V gene data show CDR1 as MNHEY and CDR2 as SVGAGI. The CDR3 nucleotides read TGTGCCAGCAGTTACTCGAGCCCAAGGGCCGGGGCTTTCTTT. Encoded protein: CASSYSSPRAGAFF.